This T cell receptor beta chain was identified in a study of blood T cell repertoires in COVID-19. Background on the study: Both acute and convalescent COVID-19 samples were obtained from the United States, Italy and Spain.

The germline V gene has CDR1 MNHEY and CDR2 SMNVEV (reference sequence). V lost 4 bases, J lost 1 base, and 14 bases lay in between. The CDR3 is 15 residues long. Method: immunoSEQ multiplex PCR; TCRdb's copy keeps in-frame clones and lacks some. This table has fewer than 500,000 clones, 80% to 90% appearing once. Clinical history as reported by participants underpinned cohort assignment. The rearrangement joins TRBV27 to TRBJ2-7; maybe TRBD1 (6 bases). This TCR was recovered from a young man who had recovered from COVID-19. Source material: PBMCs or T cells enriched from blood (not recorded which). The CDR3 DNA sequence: TGTGCCAGCAGTTCTCTCTTACAGGGATCCTACGAGCAGTACTTC. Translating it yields CASSSLLQGSYEQYF.